This T cell receptor (beta chain) was retrieved from a study of tumor-infiltrating lymphocytes in glioblastoma multiforme. General observations from the study: Only one glioblastoma patient had TCR and mutation analysis.

This clonotype was seen at least ten times. Its antigen is currently unknown. Multiple V-beta primers and a C-beta primer amplified TCRB from RNA. From the multiplex PCR reads, TCRdb called clonotypes with MiXCR, one entry per CDR3 protein. The sample lists 20,000 or so distinct CDR3 sequences; 55% to 70% were seen once. This CDR3 region has 15 residues. V lost 2 bases, J lost 4 bases, and 5 bases stayed unmatched. This sequence originates from a male donor with glioblastoma. Material for sequencing was peripheral blood. This chain connects TRBV12-3 or TRBV12-4 to TRBJ1-5; 7 positions match TRBD1. CDR3 amino acids: CASSLIRDRNQPQHF. The CDR3 nucleotides read TGTGCCAGCAGTTTAATCCGGGACAGAAATCAGCCCCAGCATTTT.